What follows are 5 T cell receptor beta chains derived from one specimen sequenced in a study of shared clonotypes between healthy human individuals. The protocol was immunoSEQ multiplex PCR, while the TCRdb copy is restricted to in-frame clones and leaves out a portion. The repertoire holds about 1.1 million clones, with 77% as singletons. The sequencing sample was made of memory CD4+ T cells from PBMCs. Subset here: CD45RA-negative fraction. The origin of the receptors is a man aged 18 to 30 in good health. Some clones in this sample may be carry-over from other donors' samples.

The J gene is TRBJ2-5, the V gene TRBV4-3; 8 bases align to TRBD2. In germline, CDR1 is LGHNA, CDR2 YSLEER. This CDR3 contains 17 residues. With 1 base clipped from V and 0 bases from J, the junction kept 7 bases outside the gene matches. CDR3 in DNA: TGCGCCAGCAGCCAAGGACTACGGGGGGGCTACCAAGAGACCCAGTACTTC. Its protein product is CASSQGLRGGYQETQYF.

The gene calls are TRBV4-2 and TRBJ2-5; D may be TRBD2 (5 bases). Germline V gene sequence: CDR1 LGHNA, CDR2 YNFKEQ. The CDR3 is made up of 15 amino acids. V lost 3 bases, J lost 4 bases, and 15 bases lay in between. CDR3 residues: CASSQPQRGSETQYF. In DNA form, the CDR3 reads TGTGCCAGCAGCCAGCCCCAGCGCGGGTCAGAGACCCAGTACTTC.

CDR3 DNA sequence: TGTGCCAGCAGCGAACGGGCCAATACTCTGGGCGAGCAGTACTTC. Its protein product is CASSERANTLGEQYF. This sequence joins TRBV9 and TRBJ2-7; D gene unclear. The CDR3 is 15 amino acids. Germline CDR1 reads SGDLS; CDR2 reads YYNGEE. V gave up 3 bases and J gave up 6 bases, with 19 bases separating them.

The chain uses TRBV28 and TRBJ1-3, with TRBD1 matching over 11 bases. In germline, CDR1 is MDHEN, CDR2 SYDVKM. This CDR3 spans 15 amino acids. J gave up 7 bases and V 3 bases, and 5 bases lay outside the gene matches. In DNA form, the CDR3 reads TGTGCCAGCAGTTTTAGGACAGGGGGCGGGAACACCATATATTTT. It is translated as CASSFRTGGGNTIYF.

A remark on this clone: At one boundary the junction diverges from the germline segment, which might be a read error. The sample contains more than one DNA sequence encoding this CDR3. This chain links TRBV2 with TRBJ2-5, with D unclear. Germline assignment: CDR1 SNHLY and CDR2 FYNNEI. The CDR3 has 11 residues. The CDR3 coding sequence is TGTGCCAGCATGTACCAGGAGACCCAGTACTTC. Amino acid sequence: CASMYQETQYF.